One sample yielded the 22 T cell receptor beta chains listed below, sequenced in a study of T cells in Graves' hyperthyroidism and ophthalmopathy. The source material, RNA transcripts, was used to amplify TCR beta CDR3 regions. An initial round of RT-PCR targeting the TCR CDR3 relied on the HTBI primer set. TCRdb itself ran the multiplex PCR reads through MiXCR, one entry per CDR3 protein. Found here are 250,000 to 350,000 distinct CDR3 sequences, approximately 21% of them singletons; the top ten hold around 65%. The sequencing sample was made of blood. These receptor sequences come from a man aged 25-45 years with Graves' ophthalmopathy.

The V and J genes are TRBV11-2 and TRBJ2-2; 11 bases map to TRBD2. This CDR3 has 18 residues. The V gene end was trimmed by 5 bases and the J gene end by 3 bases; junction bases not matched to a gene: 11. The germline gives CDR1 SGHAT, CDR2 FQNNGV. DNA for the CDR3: TGTGCCAGCAGCCCTACGCGACTAGCGGGAACTTACACCGGGGAGCTGTTTTTT. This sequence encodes CASSPTRLAGTYTGELFF.

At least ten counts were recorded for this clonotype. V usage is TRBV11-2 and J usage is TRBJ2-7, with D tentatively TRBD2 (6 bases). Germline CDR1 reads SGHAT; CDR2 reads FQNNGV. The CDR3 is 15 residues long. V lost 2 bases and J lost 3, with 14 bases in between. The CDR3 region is CASSLRREKVYEQYF. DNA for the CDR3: TGTGCCAGCAGCTTAAGGCGGGAAAAGGTCTACGAGCAGTACTTC.

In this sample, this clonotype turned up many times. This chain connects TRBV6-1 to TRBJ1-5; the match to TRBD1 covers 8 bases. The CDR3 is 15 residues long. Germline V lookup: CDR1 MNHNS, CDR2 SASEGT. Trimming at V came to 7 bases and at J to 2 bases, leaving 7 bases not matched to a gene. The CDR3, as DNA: TGTGCCAGCACGCGGACAGGGTCAGGCAATCAGCCCCAGCATTTT. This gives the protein CASTRTGSGNQPQHF.

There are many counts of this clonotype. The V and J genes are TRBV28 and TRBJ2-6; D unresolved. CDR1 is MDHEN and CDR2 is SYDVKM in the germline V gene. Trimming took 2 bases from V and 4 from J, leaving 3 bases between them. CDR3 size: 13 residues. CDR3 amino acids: CASSLGGANVLTF. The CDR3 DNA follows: TGTGCCAGCAGTTTAGGAGGGGCCAACGTCCTGACTTTC.

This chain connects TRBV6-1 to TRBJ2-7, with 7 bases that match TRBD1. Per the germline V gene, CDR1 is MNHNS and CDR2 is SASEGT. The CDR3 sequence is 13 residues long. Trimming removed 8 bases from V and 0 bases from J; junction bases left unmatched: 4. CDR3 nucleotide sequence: TGTGCCAGCCAGAGGGACAGCTCCTACGAGCAGTACTTC. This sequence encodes CASQRDSSYEQYF.

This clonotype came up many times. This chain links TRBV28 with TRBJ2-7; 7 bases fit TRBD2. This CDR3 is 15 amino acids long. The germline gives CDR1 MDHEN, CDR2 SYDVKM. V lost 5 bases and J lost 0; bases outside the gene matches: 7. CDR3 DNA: TGTGCCAGCAGTGCCCCAGCGGGGAGCTCCTACGAGCAGTACTTC. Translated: CASSAPAGSSYEQYF.

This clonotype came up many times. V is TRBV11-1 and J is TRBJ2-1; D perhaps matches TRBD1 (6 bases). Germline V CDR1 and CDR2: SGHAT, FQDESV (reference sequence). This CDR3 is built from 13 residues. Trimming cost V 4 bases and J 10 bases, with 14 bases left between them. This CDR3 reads CASSSEDRSEQFF. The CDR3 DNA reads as TGTGCCAGCAGCTCAGAGGACAGATCCGAGCAGTTCTTC. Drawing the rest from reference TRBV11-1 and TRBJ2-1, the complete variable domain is EAEVAQSPRYKITEKSQAVAFWCDPISGHATLYWYRQILGQGPELLVQFQDESVVDDSQLPKDRFSAERLKGVDSTLKIQPAELGDSAMYLCASSSEDRSEQFFGPGTRLTVL.

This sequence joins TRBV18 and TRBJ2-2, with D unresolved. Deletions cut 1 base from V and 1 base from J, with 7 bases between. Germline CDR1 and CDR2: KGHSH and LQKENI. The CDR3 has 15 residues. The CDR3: CASSPRRQNTGELFF. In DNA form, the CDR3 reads TGTGCCAGCTCACCACGGCGTCAGAACACCGGGGAGCTGTTTTTT.

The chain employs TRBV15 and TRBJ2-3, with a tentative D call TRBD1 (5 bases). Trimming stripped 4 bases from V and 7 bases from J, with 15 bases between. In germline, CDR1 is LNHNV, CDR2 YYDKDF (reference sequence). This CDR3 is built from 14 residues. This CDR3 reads CATSIDSIRYTQYF. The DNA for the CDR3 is TGTGCCACCAGCATAGACAGTATAAGGTATACGCAGTATTTT. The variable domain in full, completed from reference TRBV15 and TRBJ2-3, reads DAMVIQNPRYQVTQFGKPVTLSCSQTLNHNVMYWYQQKSSQAPKLLFHYYDKDFNNEADTPDNFQSRRPNTSFCFLDIRSPGLGDTAMYLCATSIDSIRYTQYFGPGTRLTVL.

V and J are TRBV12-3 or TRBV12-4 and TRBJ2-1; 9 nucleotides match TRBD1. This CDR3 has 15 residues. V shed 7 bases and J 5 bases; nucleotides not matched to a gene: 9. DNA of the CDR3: TGTGCCAGCATTACCCCGGGACAGGGACACAATGAGCAGTTCTTC. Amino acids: CASITPGQGHNEQFF.

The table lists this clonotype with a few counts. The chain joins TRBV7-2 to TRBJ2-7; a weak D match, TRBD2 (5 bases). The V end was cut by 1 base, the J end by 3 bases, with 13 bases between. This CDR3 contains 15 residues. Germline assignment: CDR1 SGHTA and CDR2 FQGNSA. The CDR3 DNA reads TGTGCCAGCAGCTTAGGTGCGGGCCGGAGCTACGAGCAGTACTTC. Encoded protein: CASSLGAGRSYEQYF.

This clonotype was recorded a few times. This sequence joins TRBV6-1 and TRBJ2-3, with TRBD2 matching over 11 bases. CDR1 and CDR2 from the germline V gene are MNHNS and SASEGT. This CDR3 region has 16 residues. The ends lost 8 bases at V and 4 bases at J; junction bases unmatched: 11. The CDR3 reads CASRSSLAGAPDTQYF. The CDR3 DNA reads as TGTGCCAGCCGATCCTCACTAGCGGGAGCCCCAGATACGCAGTATTTT.

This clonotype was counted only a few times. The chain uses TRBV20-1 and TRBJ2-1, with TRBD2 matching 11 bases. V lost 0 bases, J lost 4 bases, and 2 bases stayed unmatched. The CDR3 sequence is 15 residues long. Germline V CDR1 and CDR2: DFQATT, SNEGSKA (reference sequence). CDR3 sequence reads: CSARDLAGGYNEQFF. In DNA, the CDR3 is TGCAGTGCTAGAGATCTAGCGGGAGGTTACAATGAGCAGTTCTTC.

The CDR3 protein is CASSPGLAAYNEQFF. Written as DNA, the CDR3 is TGTGCCAGCAGTCCGGGACTAGCGGCCTACAATGAGCAGTTCTTC. V usage is TRBV27 and J usage is TRBJ2-1; 11 bases match TRBD2. This CDR3 is 15 amino acids long. In germline, CDR1 is MNHEY, CDR2 SMNVEV (reference sequence). V shed 5 bases, J shed 2 bases, and the junction held 2 bases outside the gene matches.

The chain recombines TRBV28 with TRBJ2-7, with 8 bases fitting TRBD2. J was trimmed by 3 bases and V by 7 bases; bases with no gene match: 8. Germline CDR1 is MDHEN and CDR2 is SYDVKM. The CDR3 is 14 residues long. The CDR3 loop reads CASNQAGAYYEQYF. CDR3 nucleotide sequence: TGTGCCAGCAACCAAGCGGGGGCCTACTACGAGCAGTACTTC. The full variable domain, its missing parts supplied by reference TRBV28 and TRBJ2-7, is DVKVTQSSRYLVKRTGEKVFLECVQDMDHENMFWYRQDPGLGLRLIYFSYDVKMKEKGDIPEGYSVSREKKERFSLILESASTNQTSMYLCASNQAGAYYEQYFGPGTRLTVT.

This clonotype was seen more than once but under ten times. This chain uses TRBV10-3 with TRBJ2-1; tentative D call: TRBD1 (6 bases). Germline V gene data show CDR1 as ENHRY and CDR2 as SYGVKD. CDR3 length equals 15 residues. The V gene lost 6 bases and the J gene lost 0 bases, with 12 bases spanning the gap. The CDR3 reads CAISKTGSSYNEQFF. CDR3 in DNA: TGTGCCATCAGCAAAACAGGGAGCTCCTACAATGAGCAGTTCTTC.

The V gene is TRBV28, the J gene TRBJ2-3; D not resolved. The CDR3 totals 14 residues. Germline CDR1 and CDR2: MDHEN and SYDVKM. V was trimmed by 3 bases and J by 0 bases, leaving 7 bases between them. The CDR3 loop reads CASSFLTSTDTQYF. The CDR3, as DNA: TGTGCCAGCAGTTTTTTGACGAGCACAGATACGCAGTATTTT. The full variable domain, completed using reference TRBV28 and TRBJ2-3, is DVKVTQSSRYLVKRTGEKVFLECVQDMDHENMFWYRQDPGLGLRLIYFSYDVKMKEKGDIPEGYSVSREKKERFSLILESASTNQTSMYLCASSFLTSTDTQYFGPGTRLTVL.

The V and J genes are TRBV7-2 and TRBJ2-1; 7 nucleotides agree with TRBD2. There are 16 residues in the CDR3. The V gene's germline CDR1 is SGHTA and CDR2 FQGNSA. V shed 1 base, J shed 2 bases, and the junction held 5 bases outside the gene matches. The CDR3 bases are TGTGCCAGCAGCTTAGTCGGAGGGAGGGCCTACAATGAGCAGTTCTTC. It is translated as CASSLVGGRAYNEQFF. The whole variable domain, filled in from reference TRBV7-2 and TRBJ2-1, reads GAGVSQSPSNKVTEKGKDVELRCDPISGHTALYWYRQSLGQGLEFLIYFQGNSAPDKSGLPSDRFSAERTGGSVSTLTIQRTQQEDSAVYLCASSLVGGRAYNEQFFGPGTRLTVL.

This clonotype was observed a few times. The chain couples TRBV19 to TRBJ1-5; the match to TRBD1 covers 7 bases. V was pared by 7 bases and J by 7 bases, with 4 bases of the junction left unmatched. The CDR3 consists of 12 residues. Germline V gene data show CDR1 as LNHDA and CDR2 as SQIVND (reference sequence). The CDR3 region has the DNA TGTGCCAGTAAAGGGGGCGGGCAGCCCCAGCATTTT. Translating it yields CASKGGGQPQHF.

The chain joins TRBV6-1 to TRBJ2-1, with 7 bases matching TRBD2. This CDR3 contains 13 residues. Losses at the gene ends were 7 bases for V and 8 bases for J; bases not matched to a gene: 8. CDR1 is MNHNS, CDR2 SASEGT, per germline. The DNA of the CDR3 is TGTGCCAGCACTCCCCCGGGGGGACATGAGCAGTTCTTC. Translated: CASTPPGGHEQFF.

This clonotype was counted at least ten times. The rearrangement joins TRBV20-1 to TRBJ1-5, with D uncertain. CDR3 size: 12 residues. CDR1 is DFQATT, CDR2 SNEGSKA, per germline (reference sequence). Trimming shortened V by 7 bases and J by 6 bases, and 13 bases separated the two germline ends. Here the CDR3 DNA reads TGCAGTGTTCAGGCCCGCGGTCAGCCCCAGCATTTT. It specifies CSVQARGQPQHF.

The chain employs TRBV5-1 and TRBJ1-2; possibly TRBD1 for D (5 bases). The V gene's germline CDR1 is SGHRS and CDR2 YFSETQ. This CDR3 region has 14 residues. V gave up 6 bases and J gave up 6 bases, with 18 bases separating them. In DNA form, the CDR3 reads TGCGCCAGCACCTACGGAGGAGGGGTGGATGGCTACACCTTC. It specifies CASTYGGGVDGYTF.